This T cell receptor beta chain stems from a study of radiation and T cells in renal cell carcinoma. The repertoire was sequenced with immunoSEQ multiplex PCR; TCRdb's copy has only in-frame clones and lacks some. The sample records approximately 61,000 clones, roughly 79% being singletons. This clone was picked up a small number of times. Time point of the sample: blood 2 weeks post-SBRT. Regarding treatment: 15 Gy SBRT to primary tumor, nephrectomy 4 weeks later. CDR1 is SGHRS, CDR2 YFSETQ, per germline. With 1 base removed from V and 6 bases from J, the gap between germline ends came to 13 bases. This CDR3 contains 15 residues.

Sequences were derived from blood, sampled from a patient whose treatment included radiotherapy and nephrectomy. The receptor was derived from a man aged 55 to 70 with renal cell carcinoma. The chain has TRBV5-1 and TRBJ2-2; D is perhaps TRBD1 (6 bases). CDR3 in DNA: TGCGCCAGCAGCTTGTCGATTCAGGGGTCCGGGGAGCTGTTTTTT. Amino acid sequence: CASSLSIQGSGELFF.